This entry features one TCR beta chain sequence. No antigen is known for it. Documented treatment: roughly 20 received Ad26.COV2.S at low or high dose, single or two shots; 5 received placebo; per-sample allocation not given. Day 63 after the first vaccine or placebo injection was the time point for sampling. CDR1 SGHRS and CDR2 YFSETQ come from the germline V gene. The CDR3 has 13 residues. Deletions cut 3 bases from V and 5 bases from J, with 9 bases between. TCRdb's table, derived via immunoSEQ multiplex PCR, lists solely in-frame clones and lacks some. This table holds roughly 510,000 clones, roughly 89% found once. This entry belongs to a study of Ad26.COV2.S vaccination and SARS-CoV-2 variants. Study-wide background: The Ad26.COV2.S arm of the COV1001 trial was where the donor was placed.

The study's findings and limits: There was a possibility that the TCR breadth and depth analyses underestimated total T cell responses. Recipients given vaccine exceeded placebo recipients in spike-specific TCR breadth.

Sample: peripheral blood, taken in a trial of Ad26.COV2.S vaccine versus placebo. The TCR comes from a person between 18 and 65 years old who received the Ad26.COV2.S COVID-19 vaccine or a placebo. The chain is built from TRBV5-1 and TRBJ2-1; no clear D. This CDR3 reads CASSSRADNEQFF. The CDR3 nucleotides are TGCGCCAGCAGCTCTCGGGCCGACAATGAGCAGTTCTTC.